The clone carrying this T cell receptor (beta chain) was detected only a few times. Its target is unknown. Naive CD8 T cells were sorted, and the gate applied was CD8+CD4-CCR7+CD45RA+. These data belong to a study of molecular identifiers for immune sequencing clone quantification. The bulk TCR libraries were made with methods described before and with listed TCR primers. TCRdb re-analysed the PCR reads in MiXCR, keeping a single row per CDR3 protein. Counted here are about 630,000 distinct CDR3 sequences, around 25% occurring once; the ten biggest clones make up about 0.84%. This CDR3 has 14 residues. Trimming shortened V by 8 bases and J by 2 bases, and 14 bases separated the two germline ends. General observations from the study: For effector cells, clones above 20 RNA copies held over 99% of molecules; for naive cells, under 1%.

The TCR originated in a human donor in good health. Some libraries in this study had Jurkat cell RNA spiked in. J is TRBJ2-3 and V is TRBV12-3 or TRBV12-4, with a tentative D call TRBD1 (6 bases). The specimen was naive CD8+ T cells from blood, with Jurkat cell RNA spiked in. As to subset: FACS-sorted CD8+CD4-CCR7+CD45RA+ naive T cells. In DNA form, the CDR3 reads TGTGCCAGCGGGGGCGTCCAAATCACAGATACGCAGTATTTT. Its protein product is CASGGVQITDTQYF.